The 32 T cell receptor beta chains below were found in one sample sequenced in a study of T and B cells in COVID-19 patients (dated by TCRdb to 2018 to 2020). Genomic DNA extracted from blood, in amounts of roughly 250-500 ng, served as the starting material for amplifying TRB repertoires. Reads for this sample came from an Illumina MiSeq. TRB rearrangements were amplified by multiplex PCR with BIOMED2 TRB-A/B primer pools. In TCRdb, the public reads were trimmed at Q25 with fastp and aligned with MiXCR, with productive beta chains retained. All rows with the same CDR3 protein become a single entry with the most common DNA and genes. The sample table records some 8,900 distinct CDR3 sequences; over 25% of these occur just once. The ten largest clones capture 22% of the sample. Input material: blood. These receptors all stem from a human donor who had recovered from COVID-19.

This clonotype is medium-sized (0.01 to 0.1%) within its sample. The chain recombines TRBV6-2 or TRBV6-3 with TRBJ2-1, with 8 bases matching TRBD1. V shed 5 bases and J 8 bases; nucleotides not matched to a gene: 8. The CDR3 totals 14 residues. The germline V gene encodes CDR1 MNHEY and CDR2 SVGEGT. In DNA, the CDR3 is TGTGCCAGCAGTCACGGACAGGGATCGGATGAGCAGTTCTTC. As protein: CASSHGQGSDEQFF.

The chain couples TRBV20-1 to TRBJ2-1; TRBD2 matches at 13 bases. Germline values: CDR1 DFQATT, CDR2 SNEGSKA (reference sequence). V was clipped by 7 bases and J by 7 bases; unmatched bases: 7. This CDR3 is 14 amino acids long. This CDR3 reads CSGTSGLAGNEQFF. The CDR3 DNA reads TGCAGTGGTACGTCGGGACTAGCGGGAAATGAGCAGTTCTTC.

By proportion, this clonotype is medium-sized (0.01 to 0.1%). The rearrangement uses TRBV27 and TRBJ2-7; D is perhaps TRBD1 or TRBD2 (5 bases each). Germline V CDR1 and CDR2: MNHEY, SMNVEV (reference sequence). This CDR3 is built from 16 residues. The germline V and J ends were trimmed by 5 bases and 0 bases, with 17 bases remaining between them. CDR3 nucleotide sequence: TGTGCCAGCAGTAATAGAGCGGCAGGGAACTCCTACGAGCAGTACTTC. Protein sequence: CASSNRAAGNSYEQYF.

By proportion, this clonotype is medium-sized. The chain combines TRBV19 with TRBJ2-7, with D perhaps assigned TRBD1 or TRBD2 (5 bases each). CDR3 size: 13 residues. V was clipped by 5 bases and J by 5 bases, with 13 bases between them. Germline loops: CDR1 LNHDA, CDR2 SQIVND (reference sequence). The CDR3 reads CASSVTGGHEQYF. CDR3 bases: TGTGCCAGTAGTGTAACAGGAGGCCACGAGCAGTACTTC.

The rearrangement uses TRBV4-1 and TRBJ2-7, with 12 positions matching TRBD1. Germline CDR1 reads MGHRA; CDR2 reads YSYEKL. V lost 4 bases to trimming and J lost 3 bases; unmatched junction nucleotides: 4. The CDR3 spans 15 residues. The CDR3 coding sequence is TGCGCCAGCAGCCGAGGGACAGGGGGCGTCTACGAGCAGTACTTC. Translated: CASSRGTGGVYEQYF.

This clonotype was found a few times. The gene calls are TRBV6-5 and TRBJ2-1; 8 bases are a match to TRBD2. V was clipped by 0 bases and J by 4 bases; unmatched bases: 11. CDR1 is MNHEY and CDR2 is SVGAGI in the germline V gene. The CDR3 loop spans 18 amino acids. The chain's CDR3 is CASSYSIHSGGAYNEQFF. CDR3 bases: TGTGCCAGCAGTTACTCGATTCATTCGGGGGGGGCTTACAATGAGCAGTTCTTC.

This clonotype was counted between two and nine times. This chain uses TRBV7-2 with TRBJ1-6, with D maybe TRBD1 (6 bases). In germline, CDR1 is SGHTA, CDR2 FQGNSA. This CDR3 contains 14 residues. V shed 2 bases and J shed 9 bases, with 11 bases lying between them. The DNA for the CDR3 is TGTGCCAGCAGCTTACAGGGGTTCGGTTCACCCCTCCACTTT. This translates into CASSLQGFGSPLHF.

This clonotype is medium-sized. The chain joins TRBV27 to TRBJ2-1; no reliable D call. Germline V gene sequence: CDR1 MNHEY, CDR2 SMNVEV (reference sequence). V was pared by 3 bases and J by 7 bases, with 10 bases between. The CDR3 is made up of 13 amino acids. CDR3 sequence reads: CASSLSMGNEQFF. In DNA form, the CDR3 reads TGTGCCAGCAGTTTGTCCATGGGTAATGAGCAGTTCTTC.

J is TRBJ2-7 and V is TRBV5-1; 7 bases line up with TRBD1. V gave up 1 base and J gave up 2 bases; unmatched junction bases: 3. The CDR3 contains 14 residues. Germline V gene lookup returns CDR1 SGHRS and CDR2 YFSETQ. This CDR3 reads CASSLTDRTYEQYF. CDR3 bases: TGCGCCAGCAGCTTGACGGACAGGACCTACGAGCAGTACTTC.

The V gene is TRBV20-1, the J gene TRBJ2-1; 9 positions match TRBD2. The junction had 9 bases not matched to a gene; V was cut back by 0 bases and J by 0 bases. Germline V gene lookup returns CDR1 DFQATT and CDR2 SNEGSKA (reference sequence). This CDR3 is 18 amino acids long. The CDR3: CSARDNWGAGGSYNEQFF. Written as DNA, the CDR3 is TGCAGTGCTAGAGATAATTGGGGAGCGGGGGGCTCCTACAATGAGCAGTTCTTC.

Details on this clonotype: Since a much larger clone is just one base distant, this may be a read error. V usage is TRBV5-4 and J usage is TRBJ1-6; D is uncertain. The CDR3 loop spans 13 amino acids. Germline CDR1 and CDR2: SGHNT and YYREEE (reference sequence). V was cut by 0 bases and J by 13 bases, with 11 bases left in between. The CDR3 spells CASSLECGSPLHF. In DNA, the CDR3 is TGTGCCAGCAGCTTGGAATGTGGTTCCCCCCTCCACTTT.

V and J are TRBV20-1 and TRBJ1-2; maybe TRBD1 (5 bases). The CDR3 extends over 13 amino acids. V was clipped by 1 base and J by 4 bases, with 10 bases between them. CDR1 is DFQATT and CDR2 is SNEGSKA in the germline V gene (reference sequence). CDR3 region: CSARVQALYGYTF. CDR3 DNA sequence: TGCAGTGCTAGAGTACAGGCACTCTATGGCTACACCTTC.

The CDR3 coding sequence is TGTGCCATCAGTGTTCCCCCGGGACAGGGGATCGACGAGCAGTACTTC. Encoded protein: CAISVPPGQGIDEQYF. V gene TRBV10-3 combines with J gene TRBJ2-7; 10 nucleotides agree with TRBD1. Trimming cost V 4 bases and J 5 bases; bases outside gene matches: 11. Germline loops: CDR1 ENHRY, CDR2 SYGVKD. CDR3 length: 16 residues.

This clonotype occurred a few times. The rearrangement links TRBV20-1 to TRBJ2-3, with 8 bases identical to TRBD1. CDR1 and CDR2 from the germline V gene are DFQATT and SNEGSKA (reference sequence). V lost 3 bases and J lost 3; bases outside the gene matches: 2. This CDR3 has 13 amino acids. Here the CDR3 DNA reads TGCAGTGCTAGCAGGGGGCGGACAGATACGCAGTATTTT. This encodes CSASRGRTDTQYF.

The rearrangement uses TRBV27 and TRBJ1-2; perhaps TRBD1 as D (6 bases). This CDR3 region has 13 residues. Trimming removed 5 bases from V and 8 bases from J, with 15 bases in between. Germline assignment: CDR1 MNHEY and CDR2 SMNVEV (reference sequence). The CDR3 nucleotides are TGTGCCAGCAGTCTCGTGGGGGCGGGAGGCTACACCTTC. Translated, it gives CASSLVGAGGYTF.

V and J are TRBV4-3 and TRBJ1-2; 12 bases map to TRBD1. Germline CDR1 is LGHNA and CDR2 is YSLEER. The CDR3 contains 15 residues. The V gene end was trimmed by 4 bases and the J gene end by 5 bases; junction bases not matched to a gene: 5. The CDR3 DNA reads TGCGCCAGCAGCCCCGGGACAGGGGGCCAATATGGCTACACCTTC. Translated: CASSPGTGGQYGYTF.

This clonotype is medium-sized within its sample. The chain has TRBV5-6 and TRBJ2-1; D may be TRBD1 (6 bases). The germline CDR1 and CDR2 sequences are SGHDT and YYEEEE. The CDR3 loop spans 16 amino acids. Trimming took off 2 bases at V and 3 bases at J, with 15 bases between the two ends. CDR3 protein: CASSFRSQGLYNEQFF. The CDR3 region has the DNA TGTGCCAGCAGCTTCCGCTCACAGGGCCTCTACAATGAGCAGTTCTTC.

This clonotype was observed a few times. The V gene is TRBV12-3 or TRBV12-4, the J gene TRBJ1-4; D call uncertain. This CDR3 has 13 residues. V was clipped by 1 base and J by 8 bases, with 8 bases between them. The CDR3 DNA is TGTGCCAGCAGTTTAGTCACCCTAGAAAAACTGTTTTTT. Residues: CASSLVTLEKLFF.

The count of this clonotype is one. An end of the junction does not agree with germline; a read error may underlie this. The CDR3 nucleotides read TGTGCCGGCAGCTTGGACGGACACTTTAGCAATCAGCCCCAGCATTTT. Its protein product is CAGSLDGHFSNQPQHF. The chain uses TRBV5-4 and TRBJ1-5, with D tentatively TRBD1 (5 bases). The CDR3 consists of 16 residues. Germline CDR1 SGHNT, CDR2 YYREEE (reference sequence). Supplemented by reference TRBV5-4 and TRBJ1-5, the full variable domain reads ETGVTQSPTHLIKTRGQQVTLRCSSQSGHNTVSWYQQALGQGPQFIFQYYREEENGRGNFPPRFSGLQFPNYSSELNVNALELDDSALYLCAGSLDGHFSNQPQHFGDGTRLSIL.

As concerns this clonotype: This sequence may be a read error, since a much larger clone differs from it by one base. The chain has TRBV27 and TRBJ2-3; D might be TRBD1 (6 bases). V lost 6 bases, J lost 4 bases, and 11 bases lay in between. CDR1 and CDR2 from the germline V gene are MNHEY and SMNVEV (reference sequence). The CDR3 is made up of 13 amino acids. CDR3 nucleotide sequence: TGTGCCAGCAGCCTGGACAGAGCAGATACGCAGTATTTT. This sequence encodes CASSLDRADTQYF.

V is TRBV18 and J is TRBJ2-7; the D is unclear. CDR3 length equals 12 residues. V lost 1 base and J 3 bases, leaving 4 bases between the germline ends. The germline V gene encodes CDR1 KGHSH and CDR2 LQKENI. For the CDR3, the DNA is TGTGCCAGCTCACCACAAAACTACGAGCAGTACTTC. Encoded protein: CASSPQNYEQYF. Filled out from reference TRBV18 and TRBJ2-7, the complete variable domain reads NAGVMQNPRHLVRRRGQEARLRCSPMKGHSHVYWYRQLPEEGLKFMVYLQKENIIDESGMPKERFSAEFPKEGPSILRIQQVVRGDSAAYFCASSPQNYEQYFGPGTRLTVT.

The V gene is TRBV7-2, the J gene TRBJ2-7, with D perhaps being TRBD1 or TRBD2 (5 bases each). From germline, CDR1 is SGHTA and CDR2 FQGNSA. V dropped 5 bases and J dropped 0 bases, with 14 bases sitting between them. The CDR3 is 15 amino acids. CDR3 in amino acids: CASSPAGTTSYEQYF. Written as DNA, the CDR3 is TGTGCCAGCAGCCCCGCCGGGACCACCTCCTACGAGCAGTACTTC.

This clonotype occurred a few times. The gene calls are TRBV6-1 and TRBJ2-7; TRBD2 might be the D (6 bases). Germline lookup yields CDR1 MNHNS and CDR2 SASEGT. Trimming left V 8 bases short and J 1 base short, with 21 bases between. CDR3 length equals 16 residues. CDR3: CASSLGGAQGSYEQYF. Here the CDR3 DNA reads TGTGCCAGCTCCCTCGGCGGGGCTCAGGGTTCCTACGAGCAGTACTTC.

Within the sample, this clonotype is medium-sized. In nucleotides, the CDR3 is TGTGCCAGTAGTCCCAGGGGAGCGGGAGACTCCTACAATGAGCAGTTCTTC. Amino acids: CASSPRGAGDSYNEQFF. The chain employs TRBV19 and TRBJ2-1; TRBD2 aligns across 8 bases. The junction had 9 bases not matched to a gene; V was cut back by 5 bases and J by 0 bases. The CDR3 loop spans 17 amino acids. Germline V CDR1 and CDR2: LNHDA, SQIVND (reference sequence).

The chain employs TRBV5-1 and TRBJ1-2; TRBD1 matches at 9 bases. Germline assignment: CDR1 SGHRS and CDR2 YFSETQ. Trimming cost V 3 bases and J 6 bases; bases outside gene matches: 3. The CDR3 runs to 13 residues. Here the CDR3 DNA reads TGCGCCAGCAGCTGGGACAGGGTCGATGGCTACACCTTC. Protein sequence: CASSWDRVDGYTF.

The chain uses TRBV6-1 and TRBJ1-6, with TRBD1 identical over 7 bases. Unmatched junction bases numbered 5, after V lost 8 bases and J lost 7 bases. Germline values: CDR1 MNHNS, CDR2 SASEGT. This CDR3 comprises 13 residues. The CDR3 reads CASRTGLNSPLHF. In DNA form, the CDR3 reads TGTGCCAGCCGGACAGGACTCAATTCACCCCTCCACTTT.

As regards this clonotype: At one of its ends the junction is not consistent with the germline gene, which may arise from a read error. This chain connects TRBV12-3 or TRBV12-4 to TRBJ1-1, with TRBD1 identical over 10 bases. The CDR3 sequence is 15 residues long. CDR3 in DNA: TGTGCCAGCAACCCGGACAGGGGGTCGAGCACTGAAGATTTCTTT. Protein product: CASNPDRGSSTEDFF.

The rearrangement links TRBV6-1 to TRBJ1-1; TRBD1 agrees at 7 bases. This CDR3 region has 14 residues. The trim removed 6 bases at V and 2 bases at J, leaving 6 bases unmatched. The germline V gene has CDR1 MNHNS and CDR2 SASEGT. This chain's CDR3 is CASRGDSLNTEAFF. CDR3 DNA: TGTGCCAGCAGGGGGGACAGCCTAAACACTGAAGCTTTCTTT.

This clonotype is a singleton in its sample. The CDR3 ends on some other residue instead of the conserved phenylalanine or tryptophan, so this is likely a read error. This chain joins TRBV29-1 and TRBJ1-1; the D is unclear. The CDR3 runs 13 residues. Germline V CDR1 and CDR2: SQVTM, ANQGSEA. The CDR3 region is CSAERRLDTEAFS. The DNA for the CDR3 is TGCAGCGCTGAGCGCAGGCTTGATACTGAGGCTTTCTCT.

As to this clonotype: This clone may be a read error of a much larger clone one base away. The genes are TRBV24-1 and TRBJ2-7; D is unclear. V lost 6 bases and J lost 3, with 17 bases in between. The CDR3 is made up of 15 amino acids. Germline V CDR1 and CDR2: KGHDR, SFDVKD. The CDR3: CATSTPPYPLYEQYF. CDR3 nucleotide sequence: TGTGCCACCAGTACCCCGCCGTACCCACTCTACGAGCAGTACTTC.

Sample share makes this clonotype medium-sized. This chain connects TRBV19 to TRBJ2-7; tentatively, D is TRBD2 (7 bases). V shed 1 base and J shed 3 bases, with 16 bases lying between them. Germline CDR1 reads LNHDA; CDR2 reads SQIVND (reference sequence). CDR3 length: 16 residues. The DNA for the CDR3 is TGTGCCAGTAGTATAGTGGGACGGGGGGCTATCTACGAGCAGTACTTC. Its translation is CASSIVGRGAIYEQYF. Drawing the rest from reference TRBV19 and TRBJ2-7, the complete variable domain is DGGITQSPKYLFRKEGQNVTLSCEQNLNHDAMYWYRQDPGQGLRLIYYSQIVNDFQKGDIAEGYSVSREKKESFPLTVTSAQKNPTAFYLCASSIVGRGAIYEQYFGPGTRLTVT.

This chain's CDR3 is CASSIVGQGAGETQYF. The CDR3 bases are TGTGCCAGTAGTATAGTGGGGCAGGGGGCTGGTGAGACCCAGTACTTC. The chain combines TRBV19 with TRBJ2-5; TRBD1 matches at 8 bases. Germline assignment: CDR1 LNHDA and CDR2 SQIVND (reference sequence). Losses at the gene ends were 1 base for V and 5 bases for J; bases not matched to a gene: 9. There are 16 residues in the CDR3. The full variable domain, its missing parts supplied by reference TRBV19 and TRBJ2-5, is DGGITQSPKYLFRKEGQNVTLSCEQNLNHDAMYWYRQDPGQGLRLIYYSQIVNDFQKGDIAEGYSVSREKKESFPLTVTSAQKNPTAFYLCASSIVGQGAGETQYFGPGTRLLVL.